This TCR beta chain was identified in a study of PD-1 blockade in classical Hodgkin lymphoma. The V end lost 6 bases, the J end lost 10 bases, and 30 bases lay between the germline ends. The CDR3 runs to 17 residues. Germline V gene sequence: CDR1 LNHDA, CDR2 SQIVND (reference sequence). Time point meaning: newly diagnosed, previously untreated cHL patient sample. It was by magnetic negative selection that CD4+ T cells were purified from thawed PBMCs. A note on this clone: What it recognizes is unknown.

Method: immunoSEQ multiplex PCR; TCRdb's copy keeps in-frame clones and lacks some. In the table there are around 30,000 clones, approximately 88% of which are singletons. Points from the study as a whole: Factors driving the repertoire differences, possibly disease activity or prior therapy, remain undefined. Newly diagnosed patients were said to have less baseline TCR diversity than healthy donors did.

The sample was CD4+ T cells from blood. This receptor was identified in a human donor with classical Hodgkin lymphoma. The rearrangement links TRBV19 to TRBJ1-1; D is possibly TRBD1 (5 bases). The DNA for the CDR3 is TGTGCCAGTAGCGACTCTGCCTCAGGTTCGGGGCGAACGGGAGCTTTCTTT. It encodes CASSDSASGSGRTGAFF.